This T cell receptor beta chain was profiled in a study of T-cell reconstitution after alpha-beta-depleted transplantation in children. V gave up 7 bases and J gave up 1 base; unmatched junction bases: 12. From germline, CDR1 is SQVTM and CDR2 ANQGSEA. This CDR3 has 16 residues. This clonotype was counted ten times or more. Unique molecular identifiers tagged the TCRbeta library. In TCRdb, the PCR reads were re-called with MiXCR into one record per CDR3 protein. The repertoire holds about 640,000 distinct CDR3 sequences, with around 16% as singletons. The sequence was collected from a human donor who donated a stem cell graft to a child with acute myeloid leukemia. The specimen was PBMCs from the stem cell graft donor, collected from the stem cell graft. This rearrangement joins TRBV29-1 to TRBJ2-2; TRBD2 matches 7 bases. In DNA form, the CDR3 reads TGCAGCGCTCGGACTAGTGGGGCCGTGAACACCGGGGAGCTGTTTTTT. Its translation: CSARTSGAVNTGELFF.